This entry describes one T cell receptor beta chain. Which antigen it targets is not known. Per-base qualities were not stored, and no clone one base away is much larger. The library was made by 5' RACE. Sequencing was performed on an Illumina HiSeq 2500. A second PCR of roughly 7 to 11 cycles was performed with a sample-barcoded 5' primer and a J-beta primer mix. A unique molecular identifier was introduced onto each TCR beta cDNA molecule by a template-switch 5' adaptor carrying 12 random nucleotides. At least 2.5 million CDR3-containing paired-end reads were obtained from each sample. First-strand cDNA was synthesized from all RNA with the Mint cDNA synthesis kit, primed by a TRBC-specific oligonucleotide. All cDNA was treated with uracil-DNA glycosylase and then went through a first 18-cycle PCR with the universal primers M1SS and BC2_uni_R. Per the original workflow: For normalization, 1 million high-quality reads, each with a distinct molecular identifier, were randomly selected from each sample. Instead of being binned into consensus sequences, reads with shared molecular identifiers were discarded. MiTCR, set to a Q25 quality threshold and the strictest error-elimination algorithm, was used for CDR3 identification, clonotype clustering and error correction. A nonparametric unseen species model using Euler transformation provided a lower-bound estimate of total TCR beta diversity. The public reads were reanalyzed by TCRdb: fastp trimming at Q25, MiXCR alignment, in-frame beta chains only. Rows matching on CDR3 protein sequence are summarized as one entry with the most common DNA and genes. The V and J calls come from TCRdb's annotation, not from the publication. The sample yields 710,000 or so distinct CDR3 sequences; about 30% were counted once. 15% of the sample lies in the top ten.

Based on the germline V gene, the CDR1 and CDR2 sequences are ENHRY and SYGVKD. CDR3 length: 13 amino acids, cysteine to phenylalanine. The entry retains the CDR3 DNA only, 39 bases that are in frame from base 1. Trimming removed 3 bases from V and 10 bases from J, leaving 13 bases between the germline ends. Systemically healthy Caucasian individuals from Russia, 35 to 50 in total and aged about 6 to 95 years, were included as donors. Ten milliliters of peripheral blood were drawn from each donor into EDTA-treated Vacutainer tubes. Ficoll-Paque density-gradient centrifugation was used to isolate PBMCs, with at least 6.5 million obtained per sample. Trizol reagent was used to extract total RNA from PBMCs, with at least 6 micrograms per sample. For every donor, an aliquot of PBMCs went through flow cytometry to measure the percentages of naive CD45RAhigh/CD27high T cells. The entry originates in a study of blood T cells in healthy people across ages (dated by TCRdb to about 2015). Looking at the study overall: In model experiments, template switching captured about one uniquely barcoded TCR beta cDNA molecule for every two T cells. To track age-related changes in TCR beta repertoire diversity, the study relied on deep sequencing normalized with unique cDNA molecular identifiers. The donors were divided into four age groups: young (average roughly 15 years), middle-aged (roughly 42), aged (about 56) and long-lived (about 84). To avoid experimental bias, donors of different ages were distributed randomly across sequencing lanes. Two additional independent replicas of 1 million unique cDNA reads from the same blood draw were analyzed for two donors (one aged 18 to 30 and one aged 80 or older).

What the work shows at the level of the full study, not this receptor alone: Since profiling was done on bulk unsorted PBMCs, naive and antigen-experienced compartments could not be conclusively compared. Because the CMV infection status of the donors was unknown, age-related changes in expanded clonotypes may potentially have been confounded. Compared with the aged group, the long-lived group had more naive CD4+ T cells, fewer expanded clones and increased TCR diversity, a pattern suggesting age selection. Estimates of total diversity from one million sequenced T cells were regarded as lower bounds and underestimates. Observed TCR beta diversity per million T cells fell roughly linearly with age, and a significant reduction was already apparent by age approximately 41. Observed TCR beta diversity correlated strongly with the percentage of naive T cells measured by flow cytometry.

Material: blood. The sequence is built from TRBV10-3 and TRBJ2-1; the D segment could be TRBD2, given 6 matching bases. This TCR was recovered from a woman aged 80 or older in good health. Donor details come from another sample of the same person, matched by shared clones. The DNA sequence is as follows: TGTGCCATCAGTGACCTGACTAGTATGGAGCAGTTCTTC. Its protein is CAISDLTSMEQFF.